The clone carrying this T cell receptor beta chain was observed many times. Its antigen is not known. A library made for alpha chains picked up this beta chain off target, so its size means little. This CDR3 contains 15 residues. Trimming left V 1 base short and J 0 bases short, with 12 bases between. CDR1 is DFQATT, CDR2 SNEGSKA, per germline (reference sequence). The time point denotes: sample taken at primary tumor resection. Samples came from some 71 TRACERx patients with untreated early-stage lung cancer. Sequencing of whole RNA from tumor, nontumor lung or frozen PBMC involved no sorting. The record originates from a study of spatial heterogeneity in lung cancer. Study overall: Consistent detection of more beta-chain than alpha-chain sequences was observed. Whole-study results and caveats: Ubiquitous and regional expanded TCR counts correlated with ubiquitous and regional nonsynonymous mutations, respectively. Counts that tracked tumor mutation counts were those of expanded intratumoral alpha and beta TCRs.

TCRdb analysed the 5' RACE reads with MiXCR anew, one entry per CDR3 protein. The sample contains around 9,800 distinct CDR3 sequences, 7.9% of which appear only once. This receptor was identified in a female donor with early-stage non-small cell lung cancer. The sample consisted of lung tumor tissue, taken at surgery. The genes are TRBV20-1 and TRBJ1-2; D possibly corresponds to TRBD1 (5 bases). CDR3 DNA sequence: TGCAGTGCTAGAGCGGGACCGCTCTCTAACTATGGCTACACCTTC. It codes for CSARAGPLSNYGYTF.